The T cell receptor (beta chain) described here comes from a study of T-cell memory formation after mild COVID-19. Study context: TCR clusters largely stayed donor specific.

Employing constant-segment primers, 5'RACE generated TCR alpha and TCR beta cDNA libraries bearing sample barcodes and UMIs. A single record per CDR3 protein comes from TCRdb applying MiXCR to the 5' RACE reads. The sample has about 600,000 distinct CDR3 sequences; 20% to 25% are singletons. The receptor was isolated from an adult woman who had mild COVID-19 (a few samples of this study predate the infection). Cell type and time point are not known. Sequencing was carried out using PBMCs or a T cell subset sorted from them (not recorded which).

CDR3 DNA sequence: TGCAGTGCTAGAAGGACGGGCACAGATACGCAGTATTTT. Protein: CSARRTGTDTQYF. The gene calls are TRBV20-1 and TRBJ2-3; D is undetermined. Per the germline V gene, CDR1 is DFQATT and CDR2 is SNEGSKA (reference sequence). V shed 2 bases and J shed 1 base, with 7 bases lying between them. The CDR3 is made up of 13 amino acids.